This T cell receptor beta chain was found in a study of CD8+ T cells in alopecia areata. Whole-study results and caveats: Lesional scalp, notably in alopecia totalis/universalis, had clonality above that of normal scalp. Unlike in mice, where it was clearer, TCR sharing across patients was less clear, possibly HLA-related.

Reverse transcription of extracted RNA yielded cDNA, which provided the sequencing template. TCRdb keeps only in-frame clones here, not all; method: immunoSEQ multiplex PCR. The sample carries more than 95,000 clones, about 50% recorded once. Alopecia areata patients provided lesional scalp punch biopsies and peripheral blood. As for this clone: Antigen unknown.

This CDR3 contains 13 residues. Germline V gives CDR1 SQVTM, CDR2 ANQGSEA. Trimming cost V 2 bases and J 4 bases, with 12 bases left between them. Sequenced: NKG2D-low CD8+ T cells sorted from blood. The chain links TRBV29-1 to TRBJ2-7; no clear D. This receptor was taken from a human donor with alopecia areata. The chain's CDR3 is CSVETRSTYEQYF. DNA for the CDR3: TGCAGCGTTGAAACCCGGAGTACTTACGAGCAGTACTTC.